The sequence of this TCR beta chain was determined in a study of PD-L1 blockade in urothelial cancer. Study-wide background: The year 2014 saw patients start atezolizumab, 1,200 mg intravenously every 3 weeks. Whole-study results and caveats: Patients with durable benefit had greater blood expansion of tumor-associated TCR clones 3 weeks into treatment.

Germline values: CDR1 SGHRS, CDR2 YFSETQ. The ends lost 5 bases at V and 5 bases at J; junction bases unmatched: 18. This CDR3 spans 17 amino acids. About this clone: Its antigen is unknown.

The assay was immunoSEQ multiplex PCR, and TCRdb's table has in-frame clones only and misses some. This sample has 50,000 or so clones, with 70% to 90% found just once. A total of 1 to 8 samples per patient were collected pretreatment and on-treatment. The chain carries TRBV5-1 and TRBJ2-5, with 7 nucleotides matching TRBD2. Sequenced material: PBMCs, taken around atezolizumab (anti-PD-L1) treatment. This TCR derives from a man aged 55 to 70 with urothelial cancer. CDR3 nucleotides: TGCGCCAGCAGGAGGGGCGCTCGGCGGGAGTATGAGGAGACCCAGTACTTC. Its protein is CASRRGARREYEETQYF.